The present T cell receptor beta chain was sequenced within a study of memory CD8 T cells in hepatitis C reinfection. The wider study: After reinfection, a couple of primary-infection resolvers became chronically infected.

Time point denoted: pre-reinfection, 55 to 20 weeks before reinfection detection. The sorted cells went straight to TCR sequencing with no prior in vitro expansion. Control naive CD8 T cells came from a couple of donors at all three reinfection time points. Germline CDR1 MGHRA, CDR2 YSYEKL. V lost 1 base, J lost 4 bases, and 4 bases stayed unmatched. This CDR3 spans 15 amino acids. Sequencing was performed with immunoSEQ multiplex PCR; in TCRdb, only in-frame clones are kept and a portion is missing. In the table there are over 50,000 clones, roughly 91% of which are singletons. This clonotype was obtained from a man aged 18-30 years with hepatitis C virus infection. V usage is TRBV4-1 and J usage is TRBJ2-3, with 8 bases lining up with TRBD2. The sequencing sample was made of naive CD8+ T cells sorted from blood. The CDR3 protein is CASSQGFGGADTQYF. The DNA for the CDR3 is TGCGCCAGCAGCCAAGGATTCGGGGGGGCAGATACGCAGTATTTT.